The 17 T cell receptor beta chains listed next were all sequenced from one sample in a study of cytomegalovirus exposure and HLA in healthy donors listed by TCRdb under 2017. Receptor libraries were prepared by the immunoSEQ multiplex PCR assay. TCRdb mirrors the immuneACCESS table, restricted to in-frame sequences. Some clones are absent from its copies; in checked studies, under half trace to an unresolved V gene, and the reason for the others is unknown. This sample comprises 71,000 or so clones, 85% to 95% of them detected only once. The top ten hold approximately 0.93% of the sample. Input material: PBMCs. These receptors were obtained from a woman aged 18-30 years in good health and CMV-seronegative.

The V call is TRBV14, the J call TRBJ1-2; no firm D call. Germline V gene sequence: CDR1 SGHDN, CDR2 FVKESK. The ends were cut back, 1 base at V and 7 bases at J, with 4 bases in the middle. The CDR3 contains 11 residues. The CDR3, as DNA: TGTGCCAGCAGCCAAGGTCTTGGCTACACCTTC. It yields the protein CASSQGLGYTF. Full variable domain (remainder filled in from reference TRBV14 and TRBJ1-2): EAGVTQFPSHSVIEKGQTVTLRCDPISGHDNLYWYRRVMGKEIKFLLHFVKESKQDESGMPNNRFLAERTGGTYSTLKVQPAELEDSGVYFCASSQGLGYTFGSGTRLTVV.

J is TRBJ2-5 and V is TRBV7-2; 10 positions match TRBD1. Trimming removed 5 bases from V and 4 bases from J; junction bases left unmatched: 4. This CDR3 has 14 residues. Germline V CDR1 and CDR2: SGHTA, FQGNSA. The CDR3 spells CASSRDRGGETQYF. The DNA for the CDR3 is TGTGCCAGCAGCCGGGACAGGGGCGGAGAGACCCAGTACTTC.

The chain has TRBV5-1 and TRBJ1-2, with D possibly matching TRBD1 (5 bases). With 4 bases removed from V and 4 bases from J, the gap between germline ends came to 11 bases. CDR1 is SGHRS and CDR2 is YFSETQ in the germline V gene. This CDR3 has 13 amino acids. The CDR3 is CASSREGSYGYTF. The CDR3 DNA reads as TGCGCCAGCAGCAGGGAGGGGAGCTATGGCTACACCTTC.

This chain connects TRBV14 to TRBJ2-1, with D possibly matching TRBD1 (8 bases). CDR3 length: 13 residues. V was pared by 5 bases and J by 9 bases, with 14 bases between. CDR1 and CDR2 from the germline V gene are SGHDN and FVKESK. CDR3 sequence reads: CASSTGGGSEQFF. The CDR3 DNA follows: TGTGCCAGCAGCACAGGGGGAGGGAGTGAGCAGTTCTTC.

V and J are TRBV7-8 and TRBJ1-4; 9 positions agree with TRBD1. The CDR3 runs to 16 residues. V trimming: 2 bases; J trimming: 8 bases; junction bases outside the gene matches: 9. CDR1 and CDR2 from the germline V gene are SGHVS and FQNEAQ. The CDR3 sequence is CASSLTGQGREEKLFF. CDR3 DNA: TGTGCCAGCAGCTTAACGGGACAGGGCCGGGAGGAAAAACTGTTTTTT.

This rearrangement joins TRBV15 to TRBJ2-7; perhaps TRBD1 as D (6 bases). CDR3 size: 12 residues. Trimming stripped 9 bases from V and 6 bases from J, with 15 bases between. Germline lookup yields CDR1 LNHNV and CDR2 YYDKDF (reference sequence). The CDR3 spells CATGYRESEQYF. For the CDR3, the DNA is TGTGCCACAGGTTACAGGGAATCCGAGCAGTACTTC.

CDR3: CASSVGGNSYEQYF. In DNA form, the CDR3 reads TGTGCCAGCAGCGTAGGCGGTAACTCCTACGAGCAGTACTTC. The chain joins TRBV9 to TRBJ2-7; D is undetermined. This CDR3 spans 14 amino acids. The ends were cut back, 0 bases at V and 0 bases at J, with 7 bases in the middle. Germline CDR1 is SGDLS and CDR2 is YYNGEE.

With regard to this clone: The same CDR3 arises from other DNA sequences in this sample as well. The V gene is TRBV27, the J gene TRBJ1-3, with D uncertain. Germline V CDR1 and CDR2: MNHEY, SMNVEV (reference sequence). Trimming pared 5 bases from V and 0 bases from J, leaving 8 bases between. This CDR3 contains 14 residues. In DNA form, the CDR3 reads TGTGCCAGCAGTCCCCGGGGCTCTGGAAACACCATATATTTT. The encoded protein is CASSPRGSGNTIYF.

The rearrangement uses TRBV13 and TRBJ2-5; D ambiguous. Looked up from germline, CDR1 is PRHDT and CDR2 is FYEKMQ (reference sequence). Trimming took off 1 base at V and 0 bases at J, with 3 bases between the two ends. The CDR3 runs 13 residues. The CDR3 nucleotides are TGTGCCAGCAGCTTAGACAACCAAGAGACCCAGTACTTC. Encoded protein: CASSLDNQETQYF.

The chain carries TRBV9 and TRBJ2-1; 8 nucleotides align to TRBD2. Unmatched junction bases numbered 9, after V lost 0 bases and J lost 7 bases. This CDR3 region has 16 residues. The germline gives CDR1 SGDLS, CDR2 YYNGEE. The CDR3 sequence: CASSVERAGVPNEQFF. The CDR3 DNA is TGTGCCAGCAGCGTAGAGAGAGCGGGAGTACCTAATGAGCAGTTCTTC.

CDR3 loop: CASTARSGGSYEQYF. CDR3 coding DNA: TGTGCCAGCACCGCTAGAAGCGGGGGTTCCTACGAGCAGTACTTC. This chain uses TRBV25-1 with TRBJ2-7, with TRBD2 matching over 8 bases. Germline trimming cut 7 bases from V and 1 base from J; bases unmatched to any gene: 9. CDR1 MGHDK and CDR2 SYGVNS come from the germline V gene. There are 15 residues in the CDR3.

This chain links TRBV7-3 with TRBJ2-2; perhaps TRBD2 as D (6 bases). Germline CDR1 is SGHTA and CDR2 is FQGTGA. With 1 base removed from V and 2 bases from J, the gap between germline ends came to 8 bases. The CDR3 spans 15 residues. CDR3 in DNA: TGTGCCAGCAGCTTAAGTGGGACTAACACCGGGGAGCTGTTTTTT. It yields the protein CASSLSGTNTGELFF.

This rearrangement joins TRBV7-6 to TRBJ2-3, with 9 bases aligning to TRBD1. CDR1 and CDR2 from the germline V gene are SGHVS and FNYEAQ. J lost 4 bases, V lost 1 base, and 3 bases had no gene match. The CDR3 totals 15 residues. CDR3 DNA sequence: TGTGCCAGCAGCTTAGGGACAGGGGTTGCAGATACGCAGTATTTT. It is translated as CASSLGTGVADTQYF.

This chain links TRBV30 with TRBJ2-1; 11 bases align to TRBD2. CDR1 and CDR2 (germline): GTSNPN, SVGIG (reference sequence). The junction had 10 bases not matched to a gene; V was cut back by 5 bases and J by 7 bases. The CDR3 runs 15 residues. CDR3 protein: CAWGGTSGSINEQFF. The CDR3, as DNA: TGTGCCTGGGGGGGTACTAGCGGGAGTATTAATGAGCAGTTCTTC.

The chain employs TRBV4-3 and TRBJ2-5, with TRBD2 matching over 12 bases. This CDR3 has 17 residues. The trim removed 2 bases at V and 2 bases at J, leaving 6 bases unmatched. CDR1 and CDR2 (germline): LGHNA, YSLEER. The CDR3 DNA reads as TGCGCCAGCAGCCAATCCTCAGGACTAGCGGGGCAAGAGACCCAGTACTTC. Protein: CASSQSSGLAGQETQYF.

This clone showed up just once. This chain connects TRBV28 to TRBJ2-7; 8 positions match TRBD2. J gave up 2 bases and V 5 bases, and 5 bases lay outside the gene matches. The CDR3 spans 14 residues. In germline, CDR1 is MDHEN, CDR2 SYDVKM. The CDR3 protein is CASSETSVTYEQYF. The DNA for the CDR3 is TGTGCCAGCAGTGAGACTAGCGTCACCTACGAGCAGTACTTC.

The V and J genes are TRBV10-1 and TRBJ2-3; 9 bases agree with TRBD1. The CDR3 is 16 residues long. V lost 0 bases, J lost 4 bases, and 5 bases stayed unmatched. Germline V lookup: CDR1 WNHNN, CDR2 SYGVQD (reference sequence). CDR3 protein: CASSESLDRGPDTQYF. CDR3 DNA sequence: TGCGCCAGCAGTGAGTCGTTGGACAGGGGTCCAGATACGCAGTATTTT.